This is a list of T cell receptor beta chains from one sample in a study of sequential checkpoint blockade in melanoma. Assay used: immunoSEQ multiplex PCR; TCRdb lists only in-frame clones, some missing. The sample contains around 8,000 clones, just under 65% of which appear only once. This material consisted of CD8+ T cells sorted from blood (inferred from file names), taken from a patient given nivolumab and ipilimumab in sequence. The origin of the receptors is a human patient with melanoma. Some clones in this sample may be carry-over from other donors' samples. Both conserved end residues are part of each CDR3. Clone sizes are given selectively: once, few, many, or a class where the clone is expanded.

few TRBJ1-3 TRBV7-1 CASSWGGIGNTIYF
NA TRBJ2-7 TRBV4-2 CASSQDKTPTYEQYF
few TRBJ1-3 TRBV19 CASIGTGGFIYF
NA TRBJ2-7 TRBV2 CASAWTSGGSSSYEQYF
NA TRBJ1-5 TRBV6-5 CASLVGGGPQHF
NA TRBJ1-5 TRBV7-3 CASSSQASNQPQHF
NA TRBJ2-7 TRBV27 CASSLSARREQYF
few TRBJ2-4 TRBV15 CATSRDGLGVANIQYF
few TRBJ2-5 TRBV5-1 CASSLWGEETQYF
NA TRBJ2-7 TRBV28 CASSFLAERSYEQYF
once TRBJ1-1 TRBV18 CASSPGDRIVGTEAFF
NA TRBJ1-2 TRBV7-9 CASSLVDTLAYGYTF
few TRBJ2-7 TRBV7-9 CASSLVGKGVEQYF
medium-sized TRBJ1-4 TRBV7-9 CASSFSGTLEKLFF
NA TRBJ1-1 TRBV7-6 CASSTHEYRGLGTEAFF
few TRBJ1-2 TRBV11-2 CASSLPDTPLNYGYTF
NA TRBJ1-2 TRBV9 CASSAGTSRGYTF
NA TRBJ1-1 TRBV10-3 CAISALLDQGAMMNTEAFF
NA TRBJ1-2 TRBV5-4 CASSLTWTGGYGYTF
NA TRBJ2-3 TRBV5-1 CASSITSRATDTQYF
few TRBJ1-2 TRBV16 CASSHGVGYTF
medium-sized TRBJ2-7 TRBV7-9 CASSPVVALEQYF
many TRBJ1-1 TRBV4-1 CASSQGQGVNTEAFF
medium-sized TRBJ1-6 TRBV29-1 CSVDQTGDSPLHF
NA TRBJ2-7 TRBV5-6 CASSLGAGGVEQYF
NA TRBJ2-3 TRBV14 CASSQEETATFTDTQYF
few TRBJ1-5 TRBV15 CATSRDLGANQPQHF
NA TRBJ2-7 TRBV13 CASSLGTGGYEQYF
NA TRBJ1-1 TRBV11-2 CASSTGQGATEAFF
NA TRBJ1-4 TRBV5-6 CASSLPGFNNEKLFF
medium-sized TRBJ1-1 TRBV9 CASSASWTGNTEAFF
medium-sized TRBJ1-6 TRBV6-4 CAKTLSSLKPGGAYNSPLHF
NA TRBJ2-7 TRBV5-4 CASSGGQLPYEQYF
once TRBJ1-4 TRBV4-3 CASSNTGQGDEGNEKLFF
NA TRBJ1-1 TRBV7-6 CASSVGTGFTEAFF
NA TRBJ1-3 TRBV9 CASSVYSGDTIYF
NA TRBJ1-6 TRBV27 CASSFRQGSPLHF
once TRBJ2-6 TRBV7-2 CARKDRSSGANVLTF
NA TRBJ1-2 TRBV29-1 CSVGPRQEDGYTF
NA TRBJ1-2 TRBV2 CASRGLGQANYGYTF
NA TRBJ2-7 TRBV5-1 CASSLEVSGGADEQYF
NA TRBJ2-4 TRBV7-2 CASSLGRQGSKNIQYF
NA TRBJ1-5 TRBV7-2 CASSLTVSNQPQHF
NA TRBJ1-2 TRBV9 CASKGITRYGYTF
NA TRBJ2-7 TRBV2 CASSDFLSGGAGHEQYF
NA TRBJ1-1 TRBV9 CASSVSWTGGTEAFF
NA TRBJ1-6 TRBV7-3 CASSYSPYNSPLHF
NA TRBJ1-2 TRBV5-6 CASRFLAGYTF
NA TRBJ1-1 TRBV9 CASSVGDTNTEAFF
few TRBJ2-1 TRBV19 CASRVRDSPSWNEQFF
medium-sized TRBJ2-7 TRBV5-1 CASSLGGQSLSYEQYF
NA TRBJ1-1 TRBV4-1 CASSQGVDSNTEAFF